The subject of this entry is one T cell receptor (beta chain). Antigen specificity is unknown. Measured with immunoSEQ multiplex PCR; TCRdb has only the in-frame clones, and not every one. This table holds about 300,000 clones, approximately 79% found once. Unmatched junction bases numbered 4, after V lost 7 bases and J lost 1 base. The germline CDR1 and CDR2 sequences are ENHRY and SYGVKD. There are 15 residues in the CDR3. This sample was taken from a study of cytotoxic CD8 clonotypes in ibrutinib-treated CLL. Study-level points and caveats: Baseline levels of clonality went above those of age-matched healthy donors and moved with circulating CD8+ T-cell counts. Rare overall, public clonotypes shrank or held steady under therapy.

Sequences were derived from PBMCs, sampled at disease progression, from a patient treated with ibrutinib. The chain couples TRBV10-3 to TRBJ1-3, with 10 bases that match TRBD1. This receptor was identified in a human donor with chronic lymphocytic leukemia. CDR3 sequence reads: CAITLDRGSGNTIYF. For the CDR3, the DNA is TGTGCCATCACCCTGGACAGGGGGTCTGGAAACACCATATATTTT.